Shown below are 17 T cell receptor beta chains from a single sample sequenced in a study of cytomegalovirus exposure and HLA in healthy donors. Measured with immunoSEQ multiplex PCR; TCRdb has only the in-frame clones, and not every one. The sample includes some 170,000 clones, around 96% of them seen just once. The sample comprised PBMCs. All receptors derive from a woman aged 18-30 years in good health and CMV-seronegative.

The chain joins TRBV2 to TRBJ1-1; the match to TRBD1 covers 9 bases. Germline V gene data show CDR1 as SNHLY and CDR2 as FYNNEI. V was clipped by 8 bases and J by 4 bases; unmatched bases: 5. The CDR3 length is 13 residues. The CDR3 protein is CASGWTGVTEAFF. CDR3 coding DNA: TGTGCCAGCGGTTGGACAGGGGTCACTGAAGCTTTCTTT.

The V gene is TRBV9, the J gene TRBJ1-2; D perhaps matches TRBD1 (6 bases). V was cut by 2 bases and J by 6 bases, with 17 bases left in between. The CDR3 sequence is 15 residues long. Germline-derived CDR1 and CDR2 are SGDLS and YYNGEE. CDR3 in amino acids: CASSVVPQGRDGYTF. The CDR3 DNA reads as TGTGCCAGCAGCGTGGTCCCACAGGGTAGGGATGGCTACACCTTC.

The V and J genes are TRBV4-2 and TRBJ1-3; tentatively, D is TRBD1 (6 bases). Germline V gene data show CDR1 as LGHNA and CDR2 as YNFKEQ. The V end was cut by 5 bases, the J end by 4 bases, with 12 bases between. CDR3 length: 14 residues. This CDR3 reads CASSSDRQGNTIYF. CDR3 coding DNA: TGTGCCAGCAGCTCGGACAGACAGGGAAACACCATATATTTT.

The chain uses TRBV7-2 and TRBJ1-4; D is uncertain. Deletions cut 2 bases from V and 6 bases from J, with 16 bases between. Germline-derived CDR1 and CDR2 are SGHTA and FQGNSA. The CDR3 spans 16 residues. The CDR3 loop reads CASSLLGKAGHEKLFF. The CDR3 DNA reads TGTGCCAGCAGCTTATTGGGTAAAGCAGGCCATGAAAAACTGTTTTTT.

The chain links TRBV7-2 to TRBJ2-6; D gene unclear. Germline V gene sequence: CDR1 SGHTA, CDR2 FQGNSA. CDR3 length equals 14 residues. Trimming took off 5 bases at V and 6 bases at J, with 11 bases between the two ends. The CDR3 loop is CASSREFQANVLTF. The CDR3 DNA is TGTGCCAGCAGCCGAGAGTTCCAGGCCAACGTCCTGACTTTC.

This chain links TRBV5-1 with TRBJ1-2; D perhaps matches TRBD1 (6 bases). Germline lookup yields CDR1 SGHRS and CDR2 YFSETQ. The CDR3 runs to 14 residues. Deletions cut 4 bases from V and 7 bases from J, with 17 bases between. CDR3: CASSVDRPLSGYTF. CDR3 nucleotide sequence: TGCGCCAGCAGCGTCGACAGGCCCCTAAGTGGCTACACCTTC.

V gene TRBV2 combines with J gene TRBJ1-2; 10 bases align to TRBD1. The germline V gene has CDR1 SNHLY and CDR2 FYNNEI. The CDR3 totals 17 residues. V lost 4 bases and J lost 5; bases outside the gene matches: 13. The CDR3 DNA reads TGTGCCAGCAGTGCGACCGGGACAGGGGTCTGGAAATATGGCTACACCTTC. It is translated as CASSATGTGVWKYGYTF.

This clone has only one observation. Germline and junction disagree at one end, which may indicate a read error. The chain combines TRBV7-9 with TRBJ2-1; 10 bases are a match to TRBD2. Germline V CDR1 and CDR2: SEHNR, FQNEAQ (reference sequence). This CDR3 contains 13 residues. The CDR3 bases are TGTGCCAGCAGCGTAGCGGGGGGCAATGAGCAGTTCTTC. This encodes CASSVAGGNEQFF.

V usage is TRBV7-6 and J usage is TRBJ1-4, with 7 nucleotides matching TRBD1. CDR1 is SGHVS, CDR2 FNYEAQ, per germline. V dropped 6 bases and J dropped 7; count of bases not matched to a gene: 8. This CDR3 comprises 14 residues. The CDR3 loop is CASSLRAGGEKLFF. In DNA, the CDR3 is TGTGCCAGCAGTCTTCGGGCAGGGGGTGAAAAACTGTTTTTT.

CDR3 sequence (DNA): TGTGCCAGCAGCCCGGGACAGGGGGTCGGCACAGATACGCAGTATTTT. Translation gives CASSPGQGVGTDTQYF. The chain is built from TRBV6-6 and TRBJ2-3; TRBD1 matches 11 bases. J gave up 1 base and V 6 bases, and 6 bases lay outside the gene matches. Looked up from germline, CDR1 is MNHNY and CDR2 is SVGAGI (reference sequence). The CDR3 contains 16 residues.

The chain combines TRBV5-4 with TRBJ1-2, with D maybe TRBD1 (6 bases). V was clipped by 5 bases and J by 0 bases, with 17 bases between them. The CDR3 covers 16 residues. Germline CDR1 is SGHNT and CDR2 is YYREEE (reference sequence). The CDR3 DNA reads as TGTGCCAGCAGACCTGGACAGAGCACACCTAACTATGGCTACACCTTC. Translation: CASRPGQSTPNYGYTF. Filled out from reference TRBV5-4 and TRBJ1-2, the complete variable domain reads ETGVTQSPTHLIKTRGQQVTLRCSSQSGHNTVSWYQQALGQGPQFIFQYYREEENGRGNFPPRFSGLQFPNYSSELNVNALELDDSALYLCASRPGQSTPNYGYTFGSGTRLTVV.

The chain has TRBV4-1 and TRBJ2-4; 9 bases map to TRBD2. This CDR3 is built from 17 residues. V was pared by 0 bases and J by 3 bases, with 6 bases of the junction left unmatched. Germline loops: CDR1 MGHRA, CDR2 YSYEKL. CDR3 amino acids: CASSQDVAGGLKNIQYF. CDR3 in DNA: TGCGCCAGCAGCCAAGATGTGGCGGGGGGGCTCAAAAACATTCAGTACTTC.

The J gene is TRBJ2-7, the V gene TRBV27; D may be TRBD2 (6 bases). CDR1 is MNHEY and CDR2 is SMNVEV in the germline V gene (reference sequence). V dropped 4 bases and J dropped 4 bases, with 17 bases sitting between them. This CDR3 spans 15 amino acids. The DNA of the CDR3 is TGTGCCAGCAGTTCCACCGGGGGTGGGCCTTACGAGCAGTACTTC. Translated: CASSSTGGGPYEQYF.

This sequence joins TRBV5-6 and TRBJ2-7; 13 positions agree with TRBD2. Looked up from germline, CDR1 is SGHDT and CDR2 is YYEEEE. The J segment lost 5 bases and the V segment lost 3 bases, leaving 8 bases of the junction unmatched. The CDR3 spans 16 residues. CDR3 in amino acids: CASSYPTGTSGDEQYF. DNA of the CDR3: TGTGCCAGCAGCTACCCAACCGGGACTAGCGGGGACGAGCAGTACTTC.

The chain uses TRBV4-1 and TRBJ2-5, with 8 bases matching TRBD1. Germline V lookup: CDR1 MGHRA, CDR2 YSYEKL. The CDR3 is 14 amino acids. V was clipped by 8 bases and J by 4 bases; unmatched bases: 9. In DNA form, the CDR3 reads TGCGCCAGCTTACCCAGGGGGCACCGAGAGACCCAGTACTTC. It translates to CASLPRGHRETQYF.

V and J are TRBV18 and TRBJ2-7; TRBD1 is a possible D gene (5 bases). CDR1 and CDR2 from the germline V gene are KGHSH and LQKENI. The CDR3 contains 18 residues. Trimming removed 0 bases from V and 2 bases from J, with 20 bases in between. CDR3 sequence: CASSPPNRFVAGTYEQYF. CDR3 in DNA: TGTGCCAGCTCACCACCCAATCGGTTCGTGGCAGGGACCTACGAGCAGTACTTC. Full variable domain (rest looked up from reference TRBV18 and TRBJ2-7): NAGVMQNPRHLVRRRGQEARLRCSPMKGHSHVYWYRQLPEEGLKFMVYLQKENIIDESGMPKERFSAEFPKEGPSILRIQQVVRGDSAAYFCASSPPNRFVAGTYEQYFGPGTRLTVT.

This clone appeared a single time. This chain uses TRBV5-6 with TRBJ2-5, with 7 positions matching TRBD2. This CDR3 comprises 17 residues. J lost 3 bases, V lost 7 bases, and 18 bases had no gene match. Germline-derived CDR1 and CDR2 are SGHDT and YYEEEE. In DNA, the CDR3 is TGTGCCAGCGAGGGAGCGGGGAAAACAAAGGGGAAAGAGACCCAGTACTTC. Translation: CASEGAGKTKGKETQYF.